This TCR beta chain is from a study of blood T cell repertoires in COVID-19. Study details: In each case, the material was cDNA or gDNA derived from T cells, B-cell-depleted T cells, or PBMCs.

In the original processing: Reference gene primers were amplified, and this amplification served to estimate nucleated cell counts. Measured with immunoSEQ multiplex PCR; TCRdb has only the in-frame clones, and not every one. V and J calls and clone size follow that table, whereas D and trimming were derived from the DNA. Of 210,000 or so clones listed, around 90% are singletons. V dropped 0 bases and J dropped 2 bases, with 6 bases sitting between them. The CDR3 length is 14 residues. Germline CDR1 reads LGHDT; CDR2 reads YNNKEL (reference sequence). The chain carries TRBV3-1 (or the pseudogene TRBV3-2) and TRBJ2-3; D ambiguous. The specimen was peripheral blood. The receptor's source is a man aged 30 to 39 with acute or convalescent COVID-19. DNA for the CDR3: TGTGCCAGCAGCCAAGACCCACACACAGATACGCAGTATTTT. Its protein is CASSQDPHTDTQYF.